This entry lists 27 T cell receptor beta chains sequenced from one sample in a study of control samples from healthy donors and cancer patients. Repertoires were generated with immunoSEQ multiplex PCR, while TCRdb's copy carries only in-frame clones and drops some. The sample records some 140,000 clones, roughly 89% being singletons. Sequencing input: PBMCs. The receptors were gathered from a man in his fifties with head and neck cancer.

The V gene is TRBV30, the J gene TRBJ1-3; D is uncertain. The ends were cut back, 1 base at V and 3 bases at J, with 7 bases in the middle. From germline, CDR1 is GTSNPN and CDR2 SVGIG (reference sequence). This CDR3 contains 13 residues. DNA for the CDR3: TGTGCCTGGAGTGGCAGAGGTGGAAACACCATATATTTT. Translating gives CAWSGRGGNTIYF.

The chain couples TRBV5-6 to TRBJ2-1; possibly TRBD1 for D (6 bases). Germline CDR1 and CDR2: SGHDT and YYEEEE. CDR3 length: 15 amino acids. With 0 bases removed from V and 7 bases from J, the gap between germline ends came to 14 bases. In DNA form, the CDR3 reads TGTGCCAGCAGCTTGGACCCAGGGGCGAGGAATGAGCAGTTCTTC. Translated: CASSLDPGARNEQFF.

CDR3 nucleotide sequence: TGTGCCAGCAGTTTAGGACCCCCGGGGTCAATCCATGGCTACACCTTC. As protein: CASSLGPPGSIHGYTF. The J gene is TRBJ1-2, the V gene TRBV28; D unclear. The V gene's germline CDR1 is MDHEN and CDR2 SYDVKM. This CDR3 spans 16 amino acids. Trimming shortened V by 2 bases and J by 6 bases, and 19 bases separated the two germline ends.

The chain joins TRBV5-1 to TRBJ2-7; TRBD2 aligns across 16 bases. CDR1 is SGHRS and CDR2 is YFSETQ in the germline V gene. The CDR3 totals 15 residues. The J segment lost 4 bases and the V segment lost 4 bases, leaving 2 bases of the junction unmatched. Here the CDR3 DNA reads TGCGCCAGCAGCCCGGGACTAGCGGGAGGGTACGAGCAGTACTTC. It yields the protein CASSPGLAGGYEQYF. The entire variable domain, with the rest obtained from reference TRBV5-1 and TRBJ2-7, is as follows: KAGVTQTPRYLIKTRGQQVTLSCSPISGHRSVSWYQQTPGQGLQFLFEYFSETQRNKGNFPGRFSGRQFSNSRSEMNVSTLELGDSALYLCASSPGLAGGYEQYFGPGTRLTVT.

CDR3 DNA sequence: TGTGCCAGCAGCCCAAGCGGGGCATCCTACAATGAGCAGTTCTTC. This sequence encodes CASSPSGASYNEQFF. The V and J genes are TRBV5-4 and TRBJ2-1; 7 nucleotides match TRBD2. Germline-derived CDR1 and CDR2 are SGHNT and YYREEE (reference sequence). The CDR3 has 15 residues. The trim removed 4 bases at V and 1 base at J, leaving 5 bases unmatched.

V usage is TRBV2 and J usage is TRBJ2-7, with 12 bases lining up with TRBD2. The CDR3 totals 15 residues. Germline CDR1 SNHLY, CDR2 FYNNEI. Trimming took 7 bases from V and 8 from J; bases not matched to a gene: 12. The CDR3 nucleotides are TGTGCCAGCACGACTAGCGGGAGTAGGGGGACTAAGCAGTACTTC. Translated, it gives CASTTSGSRGTKQYF.

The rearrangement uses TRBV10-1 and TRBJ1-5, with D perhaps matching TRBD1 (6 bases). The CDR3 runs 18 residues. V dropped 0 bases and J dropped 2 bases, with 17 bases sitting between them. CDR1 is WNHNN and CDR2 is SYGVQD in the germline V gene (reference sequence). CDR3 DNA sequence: TGCGCCAGCAGTGAGTCAAGGGGGGAGGACAGAGGCAATCAGCCCCAGCATTTT. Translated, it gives CASSESRGEDRGNQPQHF.

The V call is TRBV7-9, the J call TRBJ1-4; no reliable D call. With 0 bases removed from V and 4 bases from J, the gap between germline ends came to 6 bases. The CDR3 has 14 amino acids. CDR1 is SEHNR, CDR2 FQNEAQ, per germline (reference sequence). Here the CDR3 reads CASSLAPSNEKLFF. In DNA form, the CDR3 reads TGTGCCAGCAGCTTAGCGCCGAGTAATGAAAAACTGTTTTTT.

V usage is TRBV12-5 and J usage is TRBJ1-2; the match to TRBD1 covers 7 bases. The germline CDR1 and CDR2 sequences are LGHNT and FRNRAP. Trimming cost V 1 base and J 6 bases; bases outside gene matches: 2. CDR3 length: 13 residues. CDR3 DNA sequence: TGTGCTAGTGGTTTGGACGGACAGGATGGCTACACCTTC. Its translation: CASGLDGQDGYTF.

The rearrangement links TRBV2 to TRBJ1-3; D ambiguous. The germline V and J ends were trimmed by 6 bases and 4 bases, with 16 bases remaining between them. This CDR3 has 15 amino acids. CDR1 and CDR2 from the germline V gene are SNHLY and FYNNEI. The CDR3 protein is CASRGPSPTGNTIYF. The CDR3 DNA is TGTGCCAGCAGGGGCCCTTCTCCTACAGGAAACACCATATATTTT.

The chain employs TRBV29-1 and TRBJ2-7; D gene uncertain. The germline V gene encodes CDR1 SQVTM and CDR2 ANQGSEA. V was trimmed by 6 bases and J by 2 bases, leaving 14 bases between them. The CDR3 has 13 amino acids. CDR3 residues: CSVRTSGTYEQYF. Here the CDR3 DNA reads TGCAGCGTACGAACCTCCGGAACCTACGAGCAGTACTTC.

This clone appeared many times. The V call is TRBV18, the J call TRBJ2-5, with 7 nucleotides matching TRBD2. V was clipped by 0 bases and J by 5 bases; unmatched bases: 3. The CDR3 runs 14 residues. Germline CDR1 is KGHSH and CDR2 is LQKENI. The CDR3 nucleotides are TGTGCCAGCTCACCACCGGGGGGGTTGGAGACCCAGTACTTC. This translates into CASSPPGGLETQYF.

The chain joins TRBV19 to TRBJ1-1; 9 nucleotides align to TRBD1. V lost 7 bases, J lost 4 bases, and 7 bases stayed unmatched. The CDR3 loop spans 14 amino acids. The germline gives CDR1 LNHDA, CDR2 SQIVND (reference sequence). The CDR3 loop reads CASIRTGEGTEAFF. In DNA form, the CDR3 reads TGTGCCAGTATTCGGACAGGGGAAGGCACTGAAGCTTTCTTT.

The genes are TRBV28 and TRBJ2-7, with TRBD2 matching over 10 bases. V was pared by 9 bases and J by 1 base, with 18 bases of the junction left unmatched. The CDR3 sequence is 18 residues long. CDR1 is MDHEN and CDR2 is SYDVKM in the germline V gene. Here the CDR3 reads CASSSGGFGLAESYEQYF. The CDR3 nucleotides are TGTGCCAGTTCGTCCGGGGGCTTCGGACTAGCGGAATCCTACGAGCAGTACTTC.

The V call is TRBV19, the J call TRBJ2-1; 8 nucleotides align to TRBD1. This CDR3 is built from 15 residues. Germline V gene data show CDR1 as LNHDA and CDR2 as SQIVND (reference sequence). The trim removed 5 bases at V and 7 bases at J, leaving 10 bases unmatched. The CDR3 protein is CASSPGDRLTNEQFF. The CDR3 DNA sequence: TGTGCCAGTAGTCCTGGGGACAGGCTAACTAATGAGCAGTTCTTC. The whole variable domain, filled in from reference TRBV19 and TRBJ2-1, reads DGGITQSPKYLFRKEGQNVTLSCEQNLNHDAMYWYRQDPGQGLRLIYYSQIVNDFQKGDIAEGYSVSREKKESFPLTVTSAQKNPTAFYLCASSPGDRLTNEQFFGPGTRLTVL.

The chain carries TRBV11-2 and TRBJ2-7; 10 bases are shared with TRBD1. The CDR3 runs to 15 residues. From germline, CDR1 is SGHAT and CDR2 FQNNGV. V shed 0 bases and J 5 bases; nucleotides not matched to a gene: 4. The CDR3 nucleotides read TGTGCCAGCAGCTTAGACCGAGGGACAGGGGACGAGCAGTACTTC. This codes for CASSLDRGTGDEQYF.

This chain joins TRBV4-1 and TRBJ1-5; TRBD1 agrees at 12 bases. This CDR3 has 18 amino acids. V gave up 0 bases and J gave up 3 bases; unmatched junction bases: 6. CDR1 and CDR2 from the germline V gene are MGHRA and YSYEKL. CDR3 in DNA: TGCGCCAGCAGCCAAGAATTTGGGACAGGGGGCTTCAATCAGCCCCAGCATTTT. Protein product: CASSQEFGTGGFNQPQHF.

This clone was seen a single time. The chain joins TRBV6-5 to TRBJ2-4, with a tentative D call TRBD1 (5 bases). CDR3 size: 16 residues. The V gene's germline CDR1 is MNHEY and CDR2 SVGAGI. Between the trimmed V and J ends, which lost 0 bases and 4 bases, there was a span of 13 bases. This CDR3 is CASSYSPQGSKNIQYF. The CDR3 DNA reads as TGTGCCAGCAGTTACTCTCCGCAGGGCTCAAAAAACATTCAGTACTTC.

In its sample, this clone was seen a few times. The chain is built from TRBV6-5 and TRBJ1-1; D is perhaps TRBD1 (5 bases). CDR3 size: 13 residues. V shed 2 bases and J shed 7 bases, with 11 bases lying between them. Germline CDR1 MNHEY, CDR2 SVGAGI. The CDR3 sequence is CASSYVRGGEAFF. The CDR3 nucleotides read TGTGCCAGCAGTTACGTGAGGGGAGGTGAAGCTTTCTTT.

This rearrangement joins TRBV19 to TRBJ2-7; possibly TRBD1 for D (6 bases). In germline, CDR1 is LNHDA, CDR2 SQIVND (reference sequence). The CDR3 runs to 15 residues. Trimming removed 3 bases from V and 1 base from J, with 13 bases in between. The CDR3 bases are TGTGCCAGTAGTATTAAACAGGGATGGTCCTACGAGCAGTACTTC. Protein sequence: CASSIKQGWSYEQYF.

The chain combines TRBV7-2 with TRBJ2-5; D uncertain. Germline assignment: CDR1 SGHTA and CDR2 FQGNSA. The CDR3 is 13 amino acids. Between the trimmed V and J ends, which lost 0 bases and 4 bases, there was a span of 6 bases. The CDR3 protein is CASSLALGETQYF. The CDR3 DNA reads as TGTGCCAGCAGCTTAGCGCTTGGAGAGACCCAGTACTTC.

This CDR3 reads CASGFLAPLLCSQPQHF. CDR3 nucleotides: TGTGCTAGTGGTTTCTTGGCACCCCTCCTGTGTAGTCAGCCCCAGCATTTT. The gene calls are TRBV12-5 and TRBJ1-5, with no clear D. Germline V gives CDR1 LGHNT, CDR2 FRNRAP. The V end lost 3 bases, the J end lost 6 bases, and 21 bases lay between the germline ends. The CDR3 runs to 17 residues.

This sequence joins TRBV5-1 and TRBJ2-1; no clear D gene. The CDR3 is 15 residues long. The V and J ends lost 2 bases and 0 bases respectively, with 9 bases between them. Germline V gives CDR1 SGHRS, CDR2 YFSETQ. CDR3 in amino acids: CASSLGPGSYNEQFF. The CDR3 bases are TGCGCCAGCAGCTTAGGCCCCGGCTCCTACAATGAGCAGTTCTTC.

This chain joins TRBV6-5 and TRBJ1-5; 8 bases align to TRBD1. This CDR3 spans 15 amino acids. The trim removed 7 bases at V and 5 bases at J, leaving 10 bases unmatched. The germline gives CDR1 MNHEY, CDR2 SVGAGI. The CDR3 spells CASTGQGGEYQPQHF. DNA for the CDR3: TGTGCCAGCACCGGACAGGGAGGGGAATATCAGCCCCAGCATTTT.

CDR3 bases: TGTGCCAGCAGTTATGGCGGGACAGAGTCCTACGAGCAGTACTTC. Translation gives CASSYGGTESYEQYF. The chain links TRBV6-5 to TRBJ2-7, with D tentatively TRBD1 (7 bases). The V gene's germline CDR1 is MNHEY and CDR2 SVGAGI. CDR3 length equals 15 residues. V dropped 3 bases and J dropped 1 base, with 13 bases sitting between them.

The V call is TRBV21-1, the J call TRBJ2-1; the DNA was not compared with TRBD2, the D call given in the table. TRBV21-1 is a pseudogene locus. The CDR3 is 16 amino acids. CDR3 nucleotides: TGTGCCAGCAGCAAAGGTCGCGGTTACTCCTACAATGAGCAGTTCTTC. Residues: CASSKGRGYSYNEQFF.

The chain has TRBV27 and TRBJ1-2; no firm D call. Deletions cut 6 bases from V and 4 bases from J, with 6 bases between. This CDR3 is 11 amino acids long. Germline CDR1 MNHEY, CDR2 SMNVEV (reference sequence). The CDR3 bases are TGTGCCAGCAGAACTATCTATGGCTACACCTTC. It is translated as CASRTIYGYTF.